Listed below are T cell receptor beta chains from one sample, sequenced in a study of blood T cell repertoires in COVID-19. Only in-frame clones appear in the TCRdb table, and some are missing; sequencing was by immunoSEQ multiplex PCR. The table includes about 120,000 clones, 75% to 95% detected once. The sequenced material came from peripheral blood. Receptors were obtained from a human donor with active COVID-19. The donor label of this sample is uncertain. Both conserved end residues are part of each CDR3. Fields, in order: clone size, J gene, D gene, V gene, CDR3 protein, CDR3 DNA. D genes are given only for firm matches. Clone size appears in some rows only: once, few, many, or a class for an expanded clone.

clone_size: .
j_call: TRBJ1-3
d_call: .
v_call: TRBV28
cdr3_aa: CASSLREAGNTIYF
cdr3_nt: TGTGCCAGCAGTCTAAGGGAGGCTGGAAACACCATATATTTT

clone_size: .
j_call: TRBJ2-2
d_call: .
v_call: TRBV29-1
cdr3_aa: CSGSGATNTGELFF
cdr3_nt: TGCAGCGGTTCAGGGGCGACGAACACCGGGGAGCTGTTTTTT

clone_size: .
j_call: TRBJ2-3
d_call: .
v_call: TRBV4-1
cdr3_aa: CASSQVPSTDTQYF
cdr3_nt: TGCGCCAGCAGCCAAGTCCCATCAACAGATACGCAGTATTTT

clone_size: .
j_call: TRBJ2-5
d_call: TRBD2
v_call: TRBV7-2
cdr3_aa: CASSLRTSGGHQTETQYF
cdr3_nt: TGTGCCAGCAGCTTACGGACTAGCGGGGGGCACCAAACGGAGACCCAGTACTTC

clone_size: .
j_call: TRBJ2-7
d_call: TRBD2
v_call: TRBV2
cdr3_aa: CASYGGTYEQYF
cdr3_nt: TGTGCCAGCTACGGGGGGACCTACGAGCAGTACTTC

clone_size: .
j_call: TRBJ1-2
d_call: TRBD1
v_call: TRBV19
cdr3_aa: CASNPGTGGVSYGYTF
cdr3_nt: TGTGCCAGTAACCCCGGGACAGGGGGCGTCTCTTATGGCTACACCTTC

clone_size: few
j_call: TRBJ1-2
d_call: TRBD1
v_call: TRBV29-1
cdr3_aa: CSAPGQEGGYTF
cdr3_nt: TGCAGCGCCCCCGGACAGGAGGGTGGCTACACCTTC

clone_size: .
j_call: TRBJ2-2
d_call: TRBD1
v_call: TRBV2
cdr3_aa: CASSGSGGVSTGELFF
cdr3_nt: TGTGCCAGCAGTGGGTCAGGGGGCGTCTCCACCGGGGAGCTGTTTTTT

clone_size: once
j_call: TRBJ2-3
d_call: .
v_call: TRBV6-2/TRBV6-3
cdr3_aa: CASSLSGGGDTQYF
cdr3_nt: TGTGCCAGCAGTTTGTCCGGGGGTGGAGATACGCAGTATTTT

clone_size: .
j_call: TRBJ2-7
d_call: .
v_call: TRBV12-3/TRBV12-4
cdr3_aa: CASSSGYEQYF
cdr3_nt: TGTGCCAGCAGTTCGGGGTACGAGCAGTACTTC

clone_size: .
j_call: TRBJ1-6
d_call: .
v_call: TRBV6-4
cdr3_aa: CASSPIRGSPLHF
cdr3_nt: TGTGCCAGCAGCCCGATCCGGGGATCACCCCTCCACTTT

clone_size: .
j_call: TRBJ1-5
d_call: TRBD1
v_call: TRBV7-6
cdr3_aa: CASSFGTGGAGNQPQHF
cdr3_nt: TGTGCCAGCAGCTTCGGGACAGGGGGCGCGGGCAATCAGCCCCAGCATTTT

clone_size: .
j_call: TRBJ1-5
d_call: TRBD1
v_call: TRBV28
cdr3_aa: CASSPRTGNNQPQHF
cdr3_nt: TGTGCCAGCAGTCCCAGGACAGGGAACAATCAGCCCCAGCATTTT

clone_size: .
j_call: TRBJ2-2
d_call: .
v_call: TRBV5-1
cdr3_aa: CASRSGSGGELFF
cdr3_nt: TGCGCCAGCAGATCGGGAAGTGGAGGGGAGCTGTTTTTT

clone_size: .
j_call: TRBJ1-4
d_call: TRBD1
v_call: TRBV5-1
cdr3_aa: CASSLRTGDRAEKLFF
cdr3_nt: TGCGCCAGCAGCTTGAGGACCGGGGACAGGGCGGAAAAACTGTTTTTT

clone_size: .
j_call: TRBJ2-1
d_call: TRBD2
v_call: TRBV7-2
cdr3_aa: CASQGRLAGHEQFF
cdr3_nt: TGTGCCAGCCAAGGACGACTAGCGGGGCATGAGCAGTTCTTC

clone_size: .
j_call: TRBJ2-7
d_call: TRBD1
v_call: TRBV19
cdr3_aa: CASSGWRGQGAYEQYF
cdr3_nt: TGTGCCAGTAGTGGGTGGAGAGGACAGGGGGCTTACGAGCAGTACTTC

clone_size: .
j_call: TRBJ1-2
d_call: TRBD1
v_call: TRBV6-6
cdr3_aa: CASSGTGDYGYTF
cdr3_nt: TGTGCCAGCAGTGGGACAGGGGACTATGGCTACACCTTC

clone_size: .
j_call: TRBJ2-2
d_call: .
v_call: TRBV29-1
cdr3_aa: CSVEVTGLAGELFF
cdr3_nt: TGCAGCGTTGAAGTAACGGGGTTGGCCGGGGAGCTGTTTTTT

clone_size: .
j_call: TRBJ1-5
d_call: .
v_call: TRBV19
cdr3_aa: CASSMFRVGNQPQHF
cdr3_nt: TGTGCCAGTAGTATGTTCAGGGTGGGCAATCAGCCCCAGCATTTT

clone_size: .
j_call: TRBJ1-5
d_call: .
v_call: TRBV28
cdr3_aa: CASSYVQGEQPQHF
cdr3_nt: TGTGCCAGCAGTTATGTACAGGGAGAGCAGCCCCAGCATTTT

clone_size: .
j_call: TRBJ2-1
d_call: .
v_call: TRBV6-6
cdr3_aa: CASSPSNEQFF
cdr3_nt: TGTGCCAGCAGCCCTAGCAATGAGCAGTTCTTC